A single sample gave rise to the 19 T cell receptor delta chains below, sequenced in a study of gamma-delta T cells after stem cell transplantation. TCRdb processed the RT-PCR reads again with the CATT caller. The sample includes roughly 3,200 delta-chain clones, 4% to 6% of them seen just once. Sequencing was performed on gamma-delta T cells. These receptors were taken from a human donor. It is not recorded whose cells these are; they may come from a transplant donor.

This clone came up a few times. TCRdb shows a much larger clone's protein in place of this DNA's translation, and the two differ at residue 4, likely through a read error; the protein shown is translated from the DNA. J is TRDJ1 and V is TRDV2; D is unclear. The CDR3 covers 16 residues. Trimming cost V 5 bases and J 7 bases, with 25 bases left between them. Germline CDR1 and CDR2: GEAIGNYY and EKD. This chain's CDR3 is CACAPVGVPGKSKLIF. The CDR3 DNA is TGTGCCTGTGCCCCCGTAGGGGTCCCTGGAAAATCTAAACTCATCTTT.

The table lists this clone with a few counts. The TCRdb protein comes from a much larger clone and disagrees with this DNA's translation at residue 11, likely due to a read error; the protein given here is derived from the DNA. The rearrangement joins TRDV2 to TRDJ1; 10 bases align to TRDD3. Trimming took 0 bases from V and 2 from J; bases not matched to a gene: 11. The CDR3 has 18 residues. Germline assignment: CDR1 GEAIGNYY and CDR2 EKD. The CDR3 protein is CACDTLNLGDMQTDKLIF. The CDR3 DNA reads TGTGCCTGTGACACCTTAAACCTGGGGGATATGCAAACCGATAAACTCATCTTT.

This clone is categorized as medium-sized. A much larger clone sits a single nucleotide away, making a read error possible. This CDR3 is also generated by other DNA sequences in the sample. The V gene is TRDV2, the J gene TRDJ1, with TRDD3 identical over 9 bases. V trimming: 1 base; J trimming: 6 bases; junction bases outside the gene matches: 20. The CDR3 consists of 19 residues. Looked up from germline, CDR1 is GEAIGNYY and CDR2 is EKD. CDR3 DNA sequence: TGTGCCTGTGACACGGTACTGGGGGACACCAGGAGATCTGAGAATAAACTCATCTTT. Translation: CACDTVLGDTRRSENKLIF.

Within the sample, this clone is medium-sized. The V and J genes are TRDV2 and TRDJ1; 11 bases are a match to TRDD3. This CDR3 is built from 15 residues. Germline CDR1 GEAIGNYY, CDR2 EKD. V gave up 5 bases and J gave up 7 bases; unmatched junction bases: 11. The DNA of the CDR3 is TGTGCCTGTGCCCAACTGGGGGATAGAGGGGGTAAACTCATCTTT. Its protein is CACAQLGDRGGKLIF.

A word on this clone: A far larger clone is one base from this, pointing to a likely read error. The same CDR3 also results from other DNA sequences found in this sample. The chain joins TRDV2 to TRDJ1; 7 bases are a match to TRDD3. The CDR3 totals 15 residues. The V segment lost 1 base and the J segment 4 bases; nucleotides outside the gene matches: 8. Germline lookup yields CDR1 GEAIGNYY and CDR2 EKD. CDR3 sequence reads: CACDTLGSKSDKLIF. CDR3 in DNA: TGTGCCTGTGACACACTGGGGTCAAAGAGCGATAAACTCATCTTT.

As concerns this clone: This probably arose from a read error, given a far larger clone one base away. This sample includes further DNA sequences coding for the same CDR3. The chain employs TRDV2 and TRDJ1; TRDD3 matches 11 bases. This CDR3 spans 23 amino acids. Per the germline V gene, CDR1 is GEAIGNYY and CDR2 is EKD. Germline trimming cut 0 bases from V and 0 bases from J; bases unmatched to any gene: 23. The CDR3 is CACDTVGILGVLGDRSYTDKLIF. In DNA, the CDR3 is TGTGCCTGTGACACCGTTGGAATCCTAGGGGTACTGGGGGATAGATCGTACACCGATAAACTCATCTTT.

This clone was seen more than once but under ten times. With a far larger clone one base away, a read error is the likely cause. The same CDR3 arises from other DNA sequences in this sample as well. The chain is built from TRDV2 and TRDJ1; TRDD3 might be the D (5 bases). The germline V gene encodes CDR1 GEAIGNYY and CDR2 EKD. The CDR3 is 17 amino acids. V gave up 1 base and J gave up 0 bases, with 17 bases separating them. CDR3 in DNA: TGTGCCTGTGACACAGTTGGGGTCGGATTATACACCGATAAACTCATCTTT. Translation: CACDTVGVGLYTDKLIF.

This clone has at least ten counts. A far larger clone is only one base removed, so a read error is likely. The chain links TRDV2 to TRDJ1; the D gene is possibly TRDD2 (5 bases). The CDR3 covers 15 residues. Germline V lookup: CDR1 GEAIGNYY, CDR2 EKD. The CDR3 loop is CACDTIGLHTDKPIF. In DNA form, the CDR3 reads TGTGCCTGTGACACCATTGGCCTTCACACCGATAAACCCATCTTT.

Details on this clone: TCRdb's listed protein matches a much larger clone and diverges from this DNA's translation at residue 4, likely through a read error; the protein shown comes from the DNA. This chain connects TRDV2 to TRDJ1; 13 bases fit TRDD3. Per the germline V gene, CDR1 is GEAIGNYY and CDR2 is EKD. V trimming: 5 bases; J trimming: 11 bases; junction bases outside the gene matches: 16. The CDR3 totals 16 residues. CDR3 amino acids: CACGKLLGDTAAGLIF. The CDR3 nucleotides read TGTGCCTGTGGCAAGTTACTGGGGGATACGGCGGCAGGGCTCATCTTT.

Comments on this clone: This may stem from a read error, because a much larger clone lies one nucleotide away. The same CDR3 arises from other DNA sequences in this sample as well. V is TRDV2 and J is TRDJ1; 9 bases agree with TRDD3. Looked up from germline, CDR1 is GEAIGNYY and CDR2 is EKD. This CDR3 contains 17 residues. The V gene end was trimmed by 3 bases and the J gene end by 4 bases; junction bases not matched to a gene: 14. The CDR3 coding sequence is TGTGCCTGTGACGCCGTATTGGGGGATAAGGGGGGCGATAAACTCATCTTT. It translates to CACDAVLGDKGGDKLIF.

This clone was seen a handful of times. The sample holds other DNA sequences that translate to the same CDR3. CDR3 residues: CACDTVGTANDKLIF. The CDR3 region has the DNA TGTGCCTGTGACACAGTGGGGACGGCCAACGATAAACTCATCTTT. V usage is TRDV2 and J usage is TRDJ1, with a tentative D call TRDD3 (5 bases). CDR3 length equals 15 residues. The ends were cut back, 1 base at V and 4 bases at J, with 15 bases in the middle. The germline gives CDR1 GEAIGNYY, CDR2 EKD.

This clone was counted only a few times. TCRdb shows a much larger clone's protein in place of this DNA's translation, and the two differ at residue 8, likely through a read error; the protein shown is translated from the DNA. The V call is TRDV2, the J call TRDJ3, with 7 bases matching TRDD3. V dropped 4 bases and J dropped 3; count of bases not matched to a gene: 11. The CDR3 has 18 residues. CDR1 GEAIGNYY and CDR2 EKD come from the germline V gene. CDR3 coding DNA: TGTGCCTGTGATCTACTGGGGAATTCTTTCTGGGACACCCGACAGATGTTTTTC. It codes for CACDLLGNSFWDTRQMFF.

This clone was observed at least ten times. One base separates it from a far larger clone, so it is likely a read error. The chain combines TRDV2 with TRDJ1; D remains ambiguous. The length of the CDR3 is 16 residues. Germline V lookup: CDR1 GEAIGNYY, CDR2 EKD. The V and J ends lost 0 bases and 3 bases respectively, with 16 bases between them. The CDR3 DNA reads TGTGCCTGTGACACCGTCACAGCGATGAGGGCCGATAAACTCATCTTT. Its protein is CACDTVTAMRADKLIF.

Remarks on this clone: This likely traces to a read error, being one base from a far larger clone. The rearrangement links TRDV2 to TRDJ1; 7 bases fit TRDD3. The CDR3 length is 14 residues. Per the germline V gene, CDR1 is GEAIGNYY and CDR2 is EKD. V lost 0 bases and J lost 3; bases outside the gene matches: 3. The CDR3 sequence: CACDTRGIADKLIF. DNA of the CDR3: TGTGCCTGTGACACCAGGGGGATCGCCGATAAACTCATCTTT.

This clone has just a few counts. A far more abundant clone sits one base away, making this likely a read error. The same CDR3 also results from other DNA sequences found in this sample. The rearrangement joins TRDV2 to TRDJ1, with D possibly TRDD2 on 5 matching bases. Germline loops: CDR1 GEAIGNYY, CDR2 EKD. The CDR3 covers 15 residues. CDR3 region: CACDTIGLHTDKLIF. CDR3 coding DNA: TGTGCATGTGACACCATTGGCCTTCACACCGATAAACTCATCTTT.

This clone ranks as medium-sized (0.01 to 0.1%). A far larger clone is just one base off, so this is likely a read error. The chain combines TRDV2 with TRDJ1; the match to TRDD3 covers 8 bases. Germline V CDR1 and CDR2: GEAIGNYY, EKD. CDR3 length: 16 amino acids. The J segment lost 1 base and the V segment lost 5 bases, leaving 11 bases of the junction unmatched. CDR3 residues: CACGTMAGGPTDKLIF. CDR3 coding DNA: TGTGCCTGTGGCACAATGGCTGGGGGACCCACCGATAAACTCATCTTT.

This clone was seen only a few times. A far larger clone lies a single base away; this is likely a read error. The same CDR3 also results from other DNA sequences found in this sample. V and J are TRDV2 and TRDJ1; D remains unclear. V lost 0 bases to trimming and J lost 5 bases, with 24 bases between them. CDR3 length: 18 residues. The V gene's germline CDR1 is GEAIGNYY and CDR2 EKD. The CDR3, as DNA: TGTGCCTGTGACACCGTAGGGGCGCCGTCTGATTTTACTGATAAACTCATCTTT. Residues: CACDTVGAPSDFTDKLIF.

Only a few counts were recorded for this clone. CDR3 in DNA: TGTGCCTGTGACACTGGGGGTCGGAGCTCCTGGGACACCCGACAGATGTTTTTC. It translates to CACDTGGRSSWDTRQMFF. The chain uses TRDV2 and TRDJ3; possible D gene TRDD3, 6 bases. Germline lookup yields CDR1 GEAIGNYY and CDR2 EKD. Trimming shortened V by 1 base and J by 0 bases, and 12 bases separated the two germline ends. The CDR3 is made up of 18 amino acids.

This clone came up a few times. TCRdb assigns this DNA the protein of a much larger clone, which departs from its translation at residue 6; this likely reflects a read error, and the protein shown comes from translating the DNA. Other DNA sequences in this specimen translate into the identical CDR3. The chain carries TRDV2 and TRDJ1; 8 bases align to TRDD3. Trimming took 0 bases from V and 7 from J; bases not matched to a gene: 9. Per the germline V gene, CDR1 is GEAIGNYY and CDR2 is EKD. The CDR3 has 15 residues. The CDR3 DNA follows: TGTGCCTGTGACACCGCTGGGCGGGATACGGGTAAACTCATCTTT. As protein: CACDTAGRDTGKLIF.